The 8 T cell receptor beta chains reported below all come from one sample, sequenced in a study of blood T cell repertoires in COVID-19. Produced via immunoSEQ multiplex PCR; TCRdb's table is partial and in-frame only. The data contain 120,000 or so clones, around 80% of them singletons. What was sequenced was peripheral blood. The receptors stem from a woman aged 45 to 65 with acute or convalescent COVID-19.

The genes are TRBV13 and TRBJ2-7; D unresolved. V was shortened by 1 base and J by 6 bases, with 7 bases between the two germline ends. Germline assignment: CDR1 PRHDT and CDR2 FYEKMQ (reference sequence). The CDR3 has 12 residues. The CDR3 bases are TGTGCCAGCAGCTTAGTTCTAGGCGAGCAGTACTTC. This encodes CASSLVLGEQYF. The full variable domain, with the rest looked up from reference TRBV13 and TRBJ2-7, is AAGVIQSPRHLIKEKRETATLKCYPIPRHDTVYWYQQGPGQDPQFLISFYEKMQSDKGSIPDRFSAQQFSDYHSELNMSSLELGDSALYFCASSLVLGEQYFGPGTRLTVT.

The CDR3 region is CASSATGTGGEGYTF. The CDR3 DNA reads TGTGCCAGCAGCGCAACCGGGACAGGGGGAGAGGGCTACACCTTC. The J gene is TRBJ1-2, the V gene TRBV7-3; 11 bases agree with TRBD1. The CDR3 covers 15 residues. Germline CDR1 and CDR2: SGHTA and FQGTGA. V was clipped by 5 bases and J by 8 bases; unmatched bases: 10.

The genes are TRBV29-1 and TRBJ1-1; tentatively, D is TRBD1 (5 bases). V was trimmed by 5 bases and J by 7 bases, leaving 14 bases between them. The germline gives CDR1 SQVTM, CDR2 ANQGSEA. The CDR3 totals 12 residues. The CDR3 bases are TGCAGCGTTAGTAAGACGGGGGGTGAAGCTTTCTTT. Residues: CSVSKTGGEAFF. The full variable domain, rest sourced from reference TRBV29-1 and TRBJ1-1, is SAVISQKPSRDICQRGTSLTIQCQVDSQVTMMFWYRQQPGQSLTLIATANQGSEATYESGFVIDKFPISRPNLTFSTLTVSNMSPEDSSIYLCSVSKTGGEAFFGQGTRLTVV.

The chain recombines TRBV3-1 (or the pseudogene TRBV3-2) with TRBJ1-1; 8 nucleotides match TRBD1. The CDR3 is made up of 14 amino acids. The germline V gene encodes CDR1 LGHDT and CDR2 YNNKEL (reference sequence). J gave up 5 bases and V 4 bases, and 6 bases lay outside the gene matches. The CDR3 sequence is CASSPSTGGTEAFF. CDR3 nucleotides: TGTGCCAGCAGCCCATCTACAGGGGGGACTGAAGCTTTCTTT.

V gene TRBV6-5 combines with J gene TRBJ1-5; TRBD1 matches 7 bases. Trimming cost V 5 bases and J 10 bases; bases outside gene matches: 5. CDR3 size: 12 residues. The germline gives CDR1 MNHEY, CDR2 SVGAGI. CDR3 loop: CASSTGQAPQHF. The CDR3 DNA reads TGTGCCAGCAGTACAGGACAGGCACCCCAGCATTTT.

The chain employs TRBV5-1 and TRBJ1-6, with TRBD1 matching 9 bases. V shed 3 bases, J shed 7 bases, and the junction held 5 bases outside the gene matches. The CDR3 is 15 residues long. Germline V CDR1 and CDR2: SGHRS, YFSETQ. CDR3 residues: CASSSGQGRNSPLHF. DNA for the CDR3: TGCGCCAGCAGCTCCGGACAGGGGCGAAATTCACCCCTCCACTTT.

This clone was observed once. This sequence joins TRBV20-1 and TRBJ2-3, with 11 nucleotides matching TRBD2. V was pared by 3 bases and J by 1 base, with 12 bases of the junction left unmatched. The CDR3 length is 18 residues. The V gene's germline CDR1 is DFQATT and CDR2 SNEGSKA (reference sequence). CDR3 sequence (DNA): TGCAGTGCTAGTGGTATAATAGCGGGGGGGGCTGGCACAGATACGCAGTATTTT. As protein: CSASGIIAGGAGTDTQYF.

The CDR3 sequence is CASRPTSGDSYEQYF. DNA for the CDR3: TGTGCCAGCAGACCTACTAGCGGGGACTCCTACGAGCAGTACTTC. The V gene is TRBV28, the J gene TRBJ2-7; 10 bases are a match to TRBD2. The junction had 5 bases not matched to a gene; V was cut back by 6 bases and J by 0 bases. The germline V gene encodes CDR1 MDHEN and CDR2 SYDVKM. The CDR3 extends over 15 amino acids. Full variable domain (rest looked up from reference TRBV28 and TRBJ2-7): DVKVTQSSRYLVKRTGEKVFLECVQDMDHENMFWYRQDPGLGLRLIYFSYDVKMKEKGDIPEGYSVSREKKERFSLILESASTNQTSMYLCASRPTSGDSYEQYFGPGTRLTVT.